These T cell receptor beta chains were read from a single sample in a study of cytomegalovirus exposure and HLA in healthy donors. Clones were sequenced by immunoSEQ multiplex PCR, and TCRdb holds only the in-frame ones, with some missing. The sample includes around 110,000 clones, around 76% seen only once; the top ten take 6.1%. Material for sequencing was PBMCs. Receptors originate from a woman aged 50 to 60 in good health and CMV-seropositive. Each CDR3 is given with its conserved first and last residue. Fields, in order: CDR3 DNA, CDR3 protein, V gene, clone size, J gene, D gene. D genes are given only for firm matches. Rows give clone size only sometimes, using once, few, many, or a class for an expanded clone.

TGCGCCAGCAGTCCTCTAGTCTCTTACAATGAGCAGTTCTTC	CASSPLVSYNEQFF	TRBV4-3	few	TRBJ2-1	NA
TGTTCCAGCAGCTTTTTGGCACAGGGGCCCCAGCATTTT	CSSSFLAQGPQHF	TRBV7-9	NA	TRBJ1-5	NA
TGCGCCAGCAGCTTGGTAAGACAGGGCCCGAGCACAGATACGCAGTATTTT	CASSLVRQGPSTDTQYF	TRBV5-1	NA	TRBJ2-3	TRBD1
TGTGCCAGCAGTTTCAGCAGGGGGCGCAACACTGAAGCTTTCTTT	CASSFSRGRNTEAFF	TRBV28	NA	TRBJ1-1	TRBD1
TGTGCCAGCAGCCAGACCGAACTACGTCAAGAGACCCAGTACTTC	CASSQTELRQETQYF	TRBV4-2	few	TRBJ2-5	NA
TGCGCCAGCAGCCCAGGACACCTGAACACTGAAGCTTTCTTT	CASSPGHLNTEAFF	TRBV5-1	NA	TRBJ1-1	NA
TGTGCCAGCAGTCAGGGAAAGGATGGCTACACCTTC	CASSQGKDGYTF	TRBV25-1	NA	TRBJ1-2	NA
TGTGCCAGCAGTTTAGAGCAGGGGGGATATCAGCCCCAGCATTTT	CASSLEQGGYQPQHF	TRBV28	few	TRBJ1-5	TRBD1
TGTGCCAGCAGGGCTACCGGGACAGCCTTCACCGAGCAGTACTTC	CASRATGTAFTEQYF	TRBV5-5	NA	TRBJ2-7	TRBD1
TGTGCCAGCAGCCCACGGGGAGAGAGCTCCTATAATTCACCCCTCCACTTT	CASSPRGESSYNSPLHF	TRBV7-9	few	TRBJ1-6	NA
TGTGCCAGCACCTTGACTAGCGGGGCCTACAATGAGCAGTTCTTC	CASTLTSGAYNEQFF	TRBV6-5	NA	TRBJ2-1	TRBD2
TGTGCCACCAGCATTGGTGGCGGGCTTGAAGCTTTCTTT	CATSIGGGLEAFF	TRBV15	once	TRBJ1-1	NA
TGCGCCAGCAGCTACGGGGACGGGGAGCTGTTTTTT	CASSYGDGELFF	TRBV5-1	NA	TRBJ2-2	NA
TGTGCCAGCAGACCAATAGCGGGGGCCTCCTACGAGCAGTACTTC	CASRPIAGASYEQYF	TRBV6-5	NA	TRBJ2-7	TRBD2
TGTGCCAGCAGCTTCGGGGGTAGCTCCTACGAGCAGTACTTC	CASSFGGSSYEQYF	TRBV7-2	few	TRBJ2-7	NA
TGTGCCAGCAGCTTGGTGGGAGTGACACAAGGCTACACCTTC	CASSLVGVTQGYTF	TRBV5-4	NA	TRBJ1-2	NA
TGTGCCTGGAGTGGCCAGAATCAGCCCCAGCATTTT	CAWSGQNQPQHF	TRBV30	NA	TRBJ1-5	NA
TGTGCTAGCAGCTTTGGGCAGGCCTACGAGCAGTACTTC	CASSFGQAYEQYF	TRBV7-8	once	TRBJ2-7	NA
TGTGCCAGCAGCTTAATCCCAGTCCGGGATGCTCACCGAGAGACCCAGTACTTC	CASSLIPVRDAHRETQYF	TRBV7-2	NA	TRBJ2-5	NA
TGTGCCAGCAGCTTCGGTTCGGAGACGGGCTATGGCTACACCTTC	CASSFGSETGYGYTF	TRBV11-1	NA	TRBJ1-2	NA
TGTGCCAGCAGCCGGAGCGGGGGTTCGGAGACCCAGTACTTC	CASSRSGGSETQYF	TRBV7-9	NA	TRBJ2-5	TRBD2
TGTGCCACCTCGCAGGGGGCTTTGTACGAGCAGTACTTC	CATSQGALYEQYF	TRBV15	NA	TRBJ2-7	TRBD1
TGTGCCAGCAGCCCTTCGGCGGGGTTCTCTGGAAACACCATATATTTT	CASSPSAGFSGNTIYF	TRBV5-5	NA	TRBJ1-3	NA
TGTGCCTGGAGTTTCGGGGGGGCGGATGGCTACACCTTC	CAWSFGGADGYTF	TRBV30	once	TRBJ1-2	NA
TGTGCCAGCAGTTTAAGCCTAGCGGCCGACTTAGTCGGGGAGCTGTTTTTT	CASSLSLAADLVGELFF	TRBV27	NA	TRBJ2-2	TRBD2
TGTGCCAGCAGCTTCGAGGGGGTAGGGACTGAAGCTTTCTTT	CASSFEGVGTEAFF	TRBV6-6	NA	TRBJ1-1	NA
TGCGCCAGCAGCTCAACAGGGCAGAGAGGGGAAAAACTGTTTTTT	CASSSTGQRGEKLFF	TRBV5-1	NA	TRBJ1-4	NA
TGTGCCAGCAGCTTAGCTGGGGGCCGAGATCAGCCCCAGCATTTT	CASSLAGGRDQPQHF	TRBV7-2	NA	TRBJ1-5	NA
TGTGCCAGCAGCTTAGCAGGGTTAACAGGGGAAGGATCACCCCTCCACTTT	CASSLAGLTGEGSPLHF	TRBV7-9	NA	TRBJ1-6	TRBD1
TGTGCCAGTAGTTGGCGATCGACGGGCTCCTACAATGAGCAGTTCTTC	CASSWRSTGSYNEQFF	TRBV19	NA	TRBJ2-1	NA
TGTGCCAGCAGCAAAGGGGGAGGGGAAGAGACCCAGTACTTC	CASSKGGGEETQYF	TRBV21-1	NA	TRBJ2-5	NA
TGTGCCAGCAGCAATACCCGGACATTGTCCTATGGCTACACCTTC	CASSNTRTLSYGYTF	TRBV7-2	few	TRBJ1-2	NA
TGTGCCAGTAGTTGGGACAGCCTGAACACTGAAGCTTTCTTT	CASSWDSLNTEAFF	TRBV19	NA	TRBJ1-1	TRBD1
TGTGCCAGCAGTTCCGGGACAGAAAATCCAAACTCCTACGAGCAGTACTTC	CASSSGTENPNSYEQYF	TRBV28	NA	TRBJ2-7	TRBD1
TGTGCCAGCTCGCCGGACAGGGGGAGAACTGGAAACACCATATATTTT	CASSPDRGRTGNTIYF	TRBV18	NA	TRBJ1-3	TRBD1
TGTGCCAGCAGCCCGGACAGTCGGCCCACAGATACGCAGTATTTT	CASSPDSRPTDTQYF	TRBV11-3	once	TRBJ2-3	NA
TGTGCCAGCTCACCAAAGATAGACACTGAAGCTTTCTTT	CASSPKIDTEAFF	TRBV18	NA	TRBJ1-1	NA
TGTGCCAGTAGTTCACCTGGGACAGCCTTGAACACTGAAGCTTTCTTT	CASSSPGTALNTEAFF	TRBV19	NA	TRBJ1-1	TRBD1
TGTGCCAGCAGTGGCGGCGGGGGGGCCTTCGCCGGGGAGCTGTTTTTT	CASSGGGGAFAGELFF	TRBV14	NA	TRBJ2-2	TRBD2
TGCAGCGTTGAATATAGGACAGGGTATGGCTACACCTTC	CSVEYRTGYGYTF	TRBV29-1	NA	TRBJ1-2	TRBD1
TGTGCCAGCAGCTTAGCGCAGAGGAACTATGGCTACACCTTC	CASSLAQRNYGYTF	TRBV11-1	NA	TRBJ1-2	NA
TGTGCCAGCAGCTTGAGACAGATCATGAACACTGAAGCTTTCTTT	CASSLRQIMNTEAFF	TRBV5-6	few	TRBJ1-1	NA
TGTGCCAGCAGCATGGGGGGGCCCGGGGAAAAACTGTTTTTT	CASSMGGPGEKLFF	TRBV7-9	once	TRBJ1-4	NA
TGTGCCAGCAGTTTGATCCAGGGGGCGGCTGGAAACACCATATATTTT	CASSLIQGAAGNTIYF	TRBV28	NA	TRBJ1-3	TRBD1
TGTGCCAGCAGTGTGAACTGGGGCGGAGAGACCCAGTACTTC	CASSVNWGGETQYF	TRBV2	few	TRBJ2-5	NA
TGTGCCAGCAGCTTGGCGGGGGTTGAAAAACTGTTTTTT	CASSLAGVEKLFF	TRBV5-4	NA	TRBJ1-4	NA
TGTGCCAGCAATGAGGGAGCGGGGCCCCAGCATTTT	CASNEGAGPQHF	TRBV28	NA	TRBJ1-5	NA
TGCGCCAGCACTATCCCAGGGGGCTCGAACACTGAAGCTTTCTTT	CASTIPGGSNTEAFF	TRBV5-1	NA	TRBJ1-1	TRBD1
TGTGCCAGCAGTTTCCTAGGGAGGGATAACTATGGCTACACCTTC	CASSFLGRDNYGYTF	TRBV28	NA	TRBJ1-2	NA
TGCGCCAGCAGCCAAGGCCCGACGGACAAGTCCTACGAGCAGTACTTC	CASSQGPTDKSYEQYF	TRBV4-3	NA	TRBJ2-7	NA
NA	CASILGGGELFF	TRBV2	NA	TRBJ2-2	NA
TGTGCCTGGAGCGGAGACAGGGGGCGAGTCTATGGCTACACCTTC	CAWSGDRGRVYGYTF	TRBV30	few	TRBJ1-2	TRBD1
TGTGCCAGCAGCGTACAGGGGGCCTCCTACAATGAGCAGTTCTTC	CASSVQGASYNEQFF	TRBV9	NA	TRBJ2-1	TRBD1
TGTGCCAGCAGCGTAACCGACACCTCCTACGAGCAGTACTTC	CASSVTDTSYEQYF	TRBV9	NA	TRBJ2-7	NA